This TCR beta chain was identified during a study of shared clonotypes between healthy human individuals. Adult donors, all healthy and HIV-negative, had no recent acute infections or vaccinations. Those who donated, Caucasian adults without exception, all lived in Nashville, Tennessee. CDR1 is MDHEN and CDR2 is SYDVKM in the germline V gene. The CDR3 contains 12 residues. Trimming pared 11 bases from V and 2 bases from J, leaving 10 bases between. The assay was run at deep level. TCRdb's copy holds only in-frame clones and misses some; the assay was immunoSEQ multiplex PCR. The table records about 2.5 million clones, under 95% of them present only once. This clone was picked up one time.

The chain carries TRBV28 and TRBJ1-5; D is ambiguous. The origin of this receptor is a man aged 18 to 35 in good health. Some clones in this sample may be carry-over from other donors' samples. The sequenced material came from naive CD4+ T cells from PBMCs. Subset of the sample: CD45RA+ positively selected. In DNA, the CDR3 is TGTGCCGGCGGGAGGGGCAATCAGCCCCAGCATTTT. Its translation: CAGGRGNQPQHF.